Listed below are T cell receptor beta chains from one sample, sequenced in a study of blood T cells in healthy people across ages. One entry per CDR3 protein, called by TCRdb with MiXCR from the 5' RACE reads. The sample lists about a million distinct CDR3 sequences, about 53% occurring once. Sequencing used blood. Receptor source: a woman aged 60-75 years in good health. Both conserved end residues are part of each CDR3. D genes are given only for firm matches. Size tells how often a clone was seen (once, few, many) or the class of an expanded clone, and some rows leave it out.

CDR3aa: CSVVRNTLYF; CDR3nt: TGCAGCGTTGTGAGAAATACGCTGTATTTT; v_gene: TRBV29-1; d_gene: NA; j_gene: TRBJ2-3; abundance: NA
CDR3aa: CAISDIRTSGTREQYF; CDR3nt: TGTGCCATCAGTGACATCAGGACTAGCGGGACAAGGGAGCAGTACTTC; v_gene: TRBV10-3; d_gene: TRBD2; j_gene: TRBJ2-7; abundance: NA
CDR3aa: CASSPIPDDEQFF; CDR3nt: TGCGCCAGCAGCCCGATACCCGACGATGAGCAGTTCTTC; v_gene: TRBV5-1; d_gene: NA; j_gene: TRBJ2-1; abundance: NA
CDR3aa: CSARPLGEGGHTEAFF; CDR3nt: TGCAGTGCTAGACCCCTCGGGGAGGGCGGGCACACTGAAGCTTTCTTT; v_gene: TRBV20-1; d_gene: NA; j_gene: TRBJ1-1; abundance: NA
CDR3aa: CASSEATPIYEQYF; CDR3nt: TGTGCCAGCAGTGAGGCGACCCCAATTTACGAGCAGTACTTC; v_gene: TRBV2; d_gene: NA; j_gene: TRBJ2-7; abundance: NA
CDR3aa: CASSLWEEGNYGYTF; CDR3nt: TGTGCCAGCAGTTTGTGGGAGGAGGGGAACTATGGCTACACCTTC; v_gene: TRBV12-3/TRBV12-4; d_gene: NA; j_gene: TRBJ1-2; abundance: NA
CDR3aa: CSARGWGASGNEQFF; CDR3nt: TGCAGTGCTAGAGGGTGGGGCGCGTCAGGCAATGAGCAGTTCTTC; v_gene: TRBV20-1; d_gene: NA; j_gene: TRBJ2-1; abundance: NA
CDR3aa: CDDKFSQDGRTGANVLTF; CDR3nt: TGTGACGATAAGTTTTCCCAGGACGGACGGACTGGGGCCAACGTCCTGACTTTC; v_gene: TRBV27; d_gene: NA; j_gene: TRBJ2-6; abundance: once
CDR3aa: CASARGPTQETQYF; CDR3nt: TGTGCCAGCGCAAGGGGGCCAACCCAAGAGACCCAGTACTTC; v_gene: TRBV6-5; d_gene: TRBD1; j_gene: TRBJ2-5; abundance: NA
CDR3aa: CASSLGQSFYGYTF; CDR3nt: TGTGCCAGCAGCTTAGGACAGTCTTTCTATGGCTACACCTTC; v_gene: TRBV7-2; d_gene: NA; j_gene: TRBJ1-2; abundance: NA
CDR3aa: CSVGEGRNQPQHF; CDR3nt: TGCAGCGTTGGGGAAGGCAGAAATCAGCCCCAGCATTTT; v_gene: TRBV29-1; d_gene: NA; j_gene: TRBJ1-5; abundance: NA
CDR3aa: CASSYFSGGSYEQYF; CDR3nt: TGTGCCAGCAGTTATTTCTCAGGGGGTAGCTACGAGCAGTACTTC; v_gene: TRBV6-5; d_gene: TRBD1; j_gene: TRBJ2-7; abundance: NA
CDR3aa: CASSVSGGLGDTQYF; CDR3nt: TGTGCCAGCAGCGTCTCAGGCGGGCTAGGGGATACGCAGTATTTT; v_gene: TRBV9; d_gene: NA; j_gene: TRBJ2-3; abundance: NA
CDR3aa: CASSEGQGIYEQYF; CDR3nt: TGCGCCAGCAGTGAGGGACAGGGGATTTACGAGCAGTACTTC; v_gene: TRBV10-1; d_gene: TRBD1; j_gene: TRBJ2-7; abundance: NA
CDR3aa: CSTDGGTSGRDYNEQFF; CDR3nt: TGCAGTACTGACGGGGGGACTAGCGGGAGAGATTACAATGAGCAGTTCTTC; v_gene: TRBV20-1; d_gene: TRBD2; j_gene: TRBJ2-1; abundance: NA
CDR3aa: CASSPWGPYEQYF; CDR3nt: TGTGCCAGCAGCCCCTGGGGGCCCTACGAGCAGTACTTC; v_gene: TRBV7-9; d_gene: NA; j_gene: TRBJ2-7; abundance: few
CDR3aa: CASSRSLVYEQYF; CDR3nt: TGTGCCAGCAGCCGGTCGCTAGTTTACGAGCAGTACTTC; v_gene: TRBV3-1; d_gene: NA; j_gene: TRBJ2-7; abundance: NA
CDR3aa: CAGSQSQPGGRGSPLHF; CDR3nt: TGTGCCGGCAGCCAGAGCCAACCAGGGGGCCGGGGTTCACCCCTCCACTTT; v_gene: TRBV7-6; d_gene: TRBD1; j_gene: TRBJ1-6; abundance: NA
CDR3aa: CASSSWAGVGNEQFF; CDR3nt: TGTGCCAGCAGCTCCTGGGCGGGAGTGGGCAATGAGCAGTTCTTC; v_gene: TRBV6-5; d_gene: TRBD2; j_gene: TRBJ2-1; abundance: NA
CDR3aa: CASGADGIGNQPQHF; CDR3nt: TGTGCCAGCGGGGCCGATGGGATTGGCAATCAGCCCCAGCATTTT; v_gene: TRBV6-1; d_gene: NA; j_gene: TRBJ1-5; abundance: NA
CDR3aa: CASSHESGGQGDYEQYF; CDR3nt: TGTGCCAGCAGCCACGAAAGCGGGGGACAGGGAGACTACGAGCAGTACTTC; v_gene: TRBV14; d_gene: NA; j_gene: TRBJ2-7; abundance: NA
CDR3aa: CASSLGLAGADTQYF; CDR3nt: TGTGCCAGCAGCTTGGGACTAGCGGGAGCAGATACGCAGTATTTT; v_gene: TRBV12-3/TRBV12-4; d_gene: TRBD2; j_gene: TRBJ2-3; abundance: many
CDR3aa: CASSPRDRRFGEQYF; CDR3nt: TGTGCCAGCAGCCCCCGGGACAGGAGATTTGGCGAGCAGTACTTC; v_gene: TRBV11-2; d_gene: TRBD1; j_gene: TRBJ2-7; abundance: few
CDR3aa: CASSYSTGTGTGELFF; CDR3nt: TGTGCCAGCAGTTACTCCACCGGGACAGGGACCGGGGAGCTGTTTTTT; v_gene: TRBV6-6; d_gene: TRBD1; j_gene: TRBJ2-2; abundance: NA
CDR3aa: CASSQEDRWESYEQYF; CDR3nt: TGTGCCAGCAGTCAGGAGGACAGGTGGGAATCCTACGAGCAGTACTTC; v_gene: TRBV28; d_gene: TRBD1; j_gene: TRBJ2-7; abundance: NA
CDR3aa: CASSFSGSEQFF; CDR3nt: TGTGCCAGCAGCTTTAGCGGGAGTGAGCAGTTCTTC; v_gene: TRBV7-9; d_gene: TRBD2; j_gene: TRBJ2-1; abundance: few
CDR3aa: CASSPQGALGAQETQYF; CDR3nt: TGTGCCAGCAGCCCCCAAGGAGCTTTGGGTGCCCAAGAGACCCAGTACTTC; v_gene: TRBV3-1; d_gene: NA; j_gene: TRBJ2-5; abundance: NA
CDR3aa: CASSQDRGAGGQTQYF; CDR3nt: TGCGCCAGCAGCCAAGACCGTGGGGCGGGGGGACAGACCCAGTACTTC; v_gene: TRBV4-3; d_gene: TRBD2; j_gene: TRBJ2-5; abundance: NA
CDR3aa: CASSQAFAYEQYF; CDR3nt: TGTGCCAGCAGCCAAGCCTTCGCGTACGAGCAGTACTTC; v_gene: TRBV3-1; d_gene: NA; j_gene: TRBJ2-7; abundance: NA
CDR3aa: CASSSPGPYVDF; CDR3nt: TGTGCCAGCAGTTCACCGGGTCCTTACGTGGACTTC; v_gene: TRBV6-6; d_gene: NA; j_gene: TRBJ2-5; abundance: NA
CDR3aa: CASSSLLGGSYNEQFF; CDR3nt: TGTGCCAGCAGCTCGTTACTAGGGGGCTCCTACAATGAGCAGTTCTTC; v_gene: TRBV4-2; d_gene: NA; j_gene: TRBJ2-1; abundance: NA
CDR3aa: CASSLVAGRTDTQYF; CDR3nt: TGTGCCAGCAGTTTAGTAGCGGGGCGCACAGATACGCAGTATTTT; v_gene: TRBV12-3/TRBV12-4; d_gene: TRBD2; j_gene: TRBJ2-3; abundance: few
CDR3aa: CATSLAGAFEQYF; CDR3nt: TGTGCCACCAGCCTAGCGGGAGCTTTCGAGCAGTACTTC; v_gene: TRBV15; d_gene: TRBD2; j_gene: TRBJ2-7; abundance: NA
CDR3aa: CSASIPSDYEQYF; CDR3nt: TGCAGTGCTAGTATACCCTCGGACTACGAGCAGTACTTC; v_gene: TRBV20-1; d_gene: NA; j_gene: TRBJ2-7; abundance: NA
CDR3aa: CASSLAPSRLHEQYF; CDR3nt: TGTGCCAGCAGCTTAGCACCGAGTCGCCTCCACGAGCAGTACTTC; v_gene: TRBV7-9; d_gene: NA; j_gene: TRBJ2-7; abundance: NA
CDR3aa: CSASGTLDEQYF; CDR3nt: TGCAGTGCTAGCGGGACGCTTGACGAGCAGTACTTC; v_gene: TRBV20-1; d_gene: NA; j_gene: TRBJ2-7; abundance: NA
CDR3aa: CASSQGTSEADTQYF; CDR3nt: TGTGCCAGCAGCCAAGGGACTAGCGAGGCAGATACGCAGTATTTT; v_gene: TRBV3-1; d_gene: TRBD2; j_gene: TRBJ2-3; abundance: NA
CDR3aa: CASSPADLAKNIQYF; CDR3nt: TGTGCCAGCAGCCCCGCGGATCTAGCCAAAAACATTCAGTACTTC; v_gene: TRBV12-3/TRBV12-4; d_gene: NA; j_gene: TRBJ2-4; abundance: NA
CDR3aa: CSVTGLAVNEQYF; CDR3nt: TGCAGTGTAACGGGACTAGCGGTCAATGAGCAGTACTTC; v_gene: TRBV20-1; d_gene: TRBD2; j_gene: TRBJ2-7; abundance: NA
CDR3aa: CASSVTQTYNEQFF; CDR3nt: TGTGCCAGCAGCGTTACCCAGACCTACAATGAGCAGTTCTTC; v_gene: TRBV5-6; d_gene: NA; j_gene: TRBJ2-1; abundance: NA
CDR3aa: CASSLDPGHSYEQYF; CDR3nt: TGTGCCAGCAGCTTAGATCCAGGGCACTCCTACGAGCAGTACTTC; v_gene: TRBV11-2; d_gene: NA; j_gene: TRBJ2-7; abundance: few
CDR3aa: CASSRGPVAGTQETQYF; CDR3nt: TGTGCCAGCAGCCGCGGCCCGGTAGCGGGAACTCAAGAGACCCAGTACTTC; v_gene: TRBV3-1; d_gene: TRBD2; j_gene: TRBJ2-5; abundance: NA
CDR3aa: CASRRGQDYGYTF; CDR3nt: TGTGCCAGCAGGAGGGGACAGGACTATGGCTACACCTTC; v_gene: TRBV3-1; d_gene: TRBD1; j_gene: TRBJ1-2; abundance: NA
CDR3aa: CASSLPGPAGANVLTF; CDR3nt: TGTGCCAGCAGTTTACCGGGACCCGCTGGGGCCAACGTCCTGACTTTC; v_gene: TRBV28; d_gene: NA; j_gene: TRBJ2-6; abundance: NA
CDR3aa: CASSEIGGHSYEQYF; CDR3nt: TGTGCCAGCAGTGAGATCGGGGGGCATTCCTACGAGCAGTACTTC; v_gene: TRBV25-1; d_gene: NA; j_gene: TRBJ2-7; abundance: NA
CDR3aa: CSAIRYPDTQYF; CDR3nt: TGCAGTGCTATCAGGTATCCCGATACGCAGTATTTT; v_gene: TRBV20-1; d_gene: NA; j_gene: TRBJ2-3; abundance: NA
CDR3aa: CATQGLRHRTENYGYTF; CDR3nt: TGTGCCACACAGGGGCTGCGTCACCGGACAGAAAACTATGGCTACACCTTC; v_gene: TRBV25-1; d_gene: TRBD1; j_gene: TRBJ1-2; abundance: NA
CDR3aa: CASSLGRGELFF; CDR3nt: TGTGCCAGCAGTCTAGGCCGCGGGGAGCTGTTTTTT; v_gene: TRBV6-2/TRBV6-3; d_gene: NA; j_gene: TRBJ2-2; abundance: NA